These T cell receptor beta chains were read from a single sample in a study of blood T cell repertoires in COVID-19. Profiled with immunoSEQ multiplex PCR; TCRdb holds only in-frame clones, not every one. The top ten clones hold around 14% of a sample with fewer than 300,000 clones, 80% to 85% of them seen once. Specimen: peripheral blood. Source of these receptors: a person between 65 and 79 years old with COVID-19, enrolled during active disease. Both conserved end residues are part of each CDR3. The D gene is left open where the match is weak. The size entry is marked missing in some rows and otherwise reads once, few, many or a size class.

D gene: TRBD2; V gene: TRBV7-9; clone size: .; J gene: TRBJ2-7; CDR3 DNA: TGTGCCAGCAGCCCGGCCGAGACTAGCGGGAGGCACTCAACCTACGAGCAGTACTTC; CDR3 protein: CASSPAETSGRHSTYEQYF
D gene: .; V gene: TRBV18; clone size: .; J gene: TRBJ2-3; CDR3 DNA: TGTGCCAGCTCACTATCAGGGCCGCCAGATACGCAGTATTTT; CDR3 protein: CASSLSGPPDTQYF
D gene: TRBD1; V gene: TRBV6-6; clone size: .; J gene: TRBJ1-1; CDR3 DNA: TGTGCCAGCAGTCCTGCCGGAGACAGGGACCAACGCATGAACACTGAAGCTTTCTTT; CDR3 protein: CASSPAGDRDQRMNTEAFF
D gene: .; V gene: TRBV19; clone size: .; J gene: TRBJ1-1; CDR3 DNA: TGTGCCAGTAGTATAGTTGGAGGGCGACCTGAAGCTTTCTTT; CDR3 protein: CASSIVGGRPEAFF
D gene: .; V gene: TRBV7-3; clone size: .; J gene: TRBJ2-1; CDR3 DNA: TGTGCCAGCAGCTTAAGCCCTCGCGGGGAGCAGTTCTTC; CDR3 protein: CASSLSPRGEQFF
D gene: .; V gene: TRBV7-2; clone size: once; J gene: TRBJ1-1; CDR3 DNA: TGTGCCAGCATCTATAAGAAGGGGATTGAAGCTTTCTTT; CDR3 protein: CASIYKKGIEAFF
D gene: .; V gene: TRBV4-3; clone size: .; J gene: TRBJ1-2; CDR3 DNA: TGCGCCAGCAGCCTGGGCAGGGTCCCTGGGGGCTACACCTTC; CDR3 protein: CASSLGRVPGGYTF
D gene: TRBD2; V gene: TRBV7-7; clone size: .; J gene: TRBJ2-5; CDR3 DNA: TGTGCCAGCGCCCGACTAGCTGGGGAGACCCAGTACTTC; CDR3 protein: CASARLAGETQYF
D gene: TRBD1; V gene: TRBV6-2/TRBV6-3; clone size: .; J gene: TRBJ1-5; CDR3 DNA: TGTGCCAGCAGTTACGACAGGGCGGGCAATCAGCCCCAGCATTTT; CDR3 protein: CASSYDRAGNQPQHF
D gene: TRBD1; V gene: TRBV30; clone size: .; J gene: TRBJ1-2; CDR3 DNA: TGTGCCTGGGCAGGGGGGCTGGGCTATGGCTACACCTTC; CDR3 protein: CAWAGGLGYGYTF
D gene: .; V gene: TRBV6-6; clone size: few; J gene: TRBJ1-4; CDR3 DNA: TGTGCCAGCCAGGCTGCAACTAATGAAAAACTGTTTTTT; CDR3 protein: CASQAATNEKLFF
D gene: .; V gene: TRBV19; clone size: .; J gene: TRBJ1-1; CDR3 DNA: TGTGCCAGTAGGCGAGCAACTGAAGCTTTCTTT; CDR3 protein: CASRRATEAFF
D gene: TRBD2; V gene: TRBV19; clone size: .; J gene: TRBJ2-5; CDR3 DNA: TGTGCCAGTAGTATATCGGGGGGGCTAGAGACCCAGTACTTC; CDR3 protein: CASSISGGLETQYF
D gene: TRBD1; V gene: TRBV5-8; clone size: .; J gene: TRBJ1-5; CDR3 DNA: TGTGCCAGCAGACGACAGGGGAATCAGCCCCAGCATTTT; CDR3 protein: CASRRQGNQPQHF
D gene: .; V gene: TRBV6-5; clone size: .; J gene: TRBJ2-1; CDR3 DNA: TGTGCCAGCAGAACTAGCTACGATTACAATGAGCAGTTCTTC; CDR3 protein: CASRTSYDYNEQFF
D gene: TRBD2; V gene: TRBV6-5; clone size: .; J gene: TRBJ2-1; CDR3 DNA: TGTGCCAGCAGGTCACGGGGGGGCGGCTATGAGCAGTTCTTC; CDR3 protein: CASRSRGGGYEQFF
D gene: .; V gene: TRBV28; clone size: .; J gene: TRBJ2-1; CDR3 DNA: TGTGCCAGCAGCACAGGGTCCCATGAGCAGTTCTTC; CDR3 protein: CASSTGSHEQFF
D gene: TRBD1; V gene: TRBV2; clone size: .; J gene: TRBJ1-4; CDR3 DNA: TGTGCCAGCAGTAGGACAGGTGCTCAATCTATTAATGAAAAACTGTTTTTT; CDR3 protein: CASSRTGAQSINEKLFF
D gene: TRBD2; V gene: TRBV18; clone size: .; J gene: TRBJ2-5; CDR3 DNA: TGTGCCAGCTCACCCGGACTAGCGGGAGGGGATGAGACCCAGTACTTC; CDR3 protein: CASSPGLAGGDETQYF
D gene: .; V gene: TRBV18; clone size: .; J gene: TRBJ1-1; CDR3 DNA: TGTGCCAGCTCACCAAAAAAGGGAGTGAACACTGAAGCTTTCTTT; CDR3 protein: CASSPKKGVNTEAFF
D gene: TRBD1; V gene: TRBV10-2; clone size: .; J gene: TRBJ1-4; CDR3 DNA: TGCGCCAGCAGTAGGACAGGGCATGAAAAACTGTTTTTT; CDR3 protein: CASSRTGHEKLFF
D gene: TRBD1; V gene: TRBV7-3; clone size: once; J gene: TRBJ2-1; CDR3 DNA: TGTGCCAGCAGCTTACTGGGACAGGGGTTAAATGAGCAGTTCTTC; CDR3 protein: CASSLLGQGLNEQFF
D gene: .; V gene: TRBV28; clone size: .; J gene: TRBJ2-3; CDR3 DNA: TGTGCCAGCAGTTTGACAGGTTTTAGCACAGATACGCAGTATTTT; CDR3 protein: CASSLTGFSTDTQYF
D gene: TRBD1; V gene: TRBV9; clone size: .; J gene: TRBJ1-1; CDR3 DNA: TGTGCCAGCAGCGTAGTGACAGGGGTGAAGGTTGAAGCTTTCTTT; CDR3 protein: CASSVVTGVKVEAFF